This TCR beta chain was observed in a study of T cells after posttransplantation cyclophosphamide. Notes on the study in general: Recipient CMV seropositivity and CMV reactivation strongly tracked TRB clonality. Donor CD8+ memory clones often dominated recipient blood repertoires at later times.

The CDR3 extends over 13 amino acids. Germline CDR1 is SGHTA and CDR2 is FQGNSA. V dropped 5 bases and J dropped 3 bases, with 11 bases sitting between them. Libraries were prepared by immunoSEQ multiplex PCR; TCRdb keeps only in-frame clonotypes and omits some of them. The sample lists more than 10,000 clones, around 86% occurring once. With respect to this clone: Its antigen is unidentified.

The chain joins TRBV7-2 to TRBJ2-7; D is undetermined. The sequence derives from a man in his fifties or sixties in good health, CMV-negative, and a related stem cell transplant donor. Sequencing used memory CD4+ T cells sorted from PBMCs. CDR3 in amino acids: CASSLRRDYEQYF. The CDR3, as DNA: TGTGCCAGCAGCCTGAGAAGAGACTACGAGCAGTACTTC.